Each of the 2 T cell receptor beta chains below was sequenced from the same sample in a study of blood T cell repertoires in COVID-19. TCRdb keeps only in-frame clones here, not all; method: immunoSEQ multiplex PCR. The top ten hold under 3% of the sample, which has 150,000 to 200,000 clones, about 80% seen once. The sample was peripheral blood. The origin of the receptors is a human donor with acute or convalescent COVID-19. The donor label of this sample is uncertain.

This rearrangement joins TRBV10-3 to TRBJ2-2; 11 nucleotides align to TRBD2. J was trimmed by 6 bases and V by 5 bases; bases with no gene match: 8. This CDR3 region has 16 residues. Germline V gene lookup returns CDR1 ENHRY and CDR2 SYGVKD. The CDR3, as DNA: TGTGCCATCAGTTCGCGACTAGCGGGGCTATCCGGGGAGCTGTTTTTT. Protein: CAISSRLAGLSGELFF.

The chain recombines TRBV9 with TRBJ2-5; 12 bases match TRBD2. Unmatched junction bases numbered 1, after V lost 0 bases and J lost 1 base. Germline assignment: CDR1 SGDLS and CDR2 YYNGEE. This CDR3 has 16 residues. The DNA of the CDR3 is TGTGCCAGCAGCGTAGGACTAGCGGGGGCCCAAGAGACCCAGTACTTC. Its protein is CASSVGLAGAQETQYF.